This TCR beta chain was found in a study of T-cell memory formation after mild COVID-19. The CDR3 contains 13 residues. The germline V gene has CDR1 ENHRY and CDR2 SYGVKD. V dropped 10 bases and J dropped 5 bases, with 15 bases sitting between them. Study-wide points: Clones from the second wave (peaking day 37) had unconfirmed SARS-CoV-2 specificity. Balance between CD4 and CD8 was seen in clones contracting day 15 to 85, and a CD4+ lean was seen in later expanders.

In regard to this clonotype: As yet, its antigen is unknown.

Constant-segment-primed 5'RACE gave TCR alpha and TCR beta cDNA libraries with sample barcodes and UMIs. Via MiXCR, TCRdb re-called the 5' RACE reads, giving one row per CDR3 protein. The repertoire includes roughly 48,000 distinct CDR3 sequences, roughly 27% of them detected once, and about 41% sits in the top ten. The chain uses TRBV10-3 and TRBJ2-1; tentatively, D is TRBD2 (5 bases). The sample was PBMCs or a T cell subset sorted from them (not recorded which). This receptor was taken from a man aged 18 to 30 who had mild COVID-19 (a few samples of this study predate the infection). Cell type and time point are not known. CDR3 nucleotide sequence: TGTGCCACCCGAGGAGCGGCCCACAATGAGCAGTTCTTC. Translating gives CATRGAAHNEQFF.